This T cell receptor beta chain was captured in a study of human T cells and chemical hapten exposure (dated by TCRdb to the early 2020s). With respect to the entire study: Libraries were pooled for sequencing, and variation in per-sample TCR yields was attributed mainly to small differences in library volumes within the pool. The study tracked peripheral blood TCR repertoire changes in vivo during primary and secondary sensitization to the hapten diphenylcyclopropenone (DPC) in alopecia patients.

This clonotype was seen only a few times. It has no known antigen specificity. Nothing much larger sits one base from this clone, and base qualities are not available. Total RNA was extracted from unfractionated whole blood collected in Tempus Blood RNA tubes. As TCR sequencing controls, about 5 healthy volunteers were used, with blood taken at day 0, 2 weeks and 6 weeks. During library preparation, unique molecular identifiers were attached to individual cDNA molecules so that TCRs could be counted quantitatively and reproducibly. From each blood RNA sample, both TCR alpha and TCR beta chains were sequenced. In the paper's pipeline: The median number of TCRs per sample was 90,000 to 100,000, ranging from about 23,224 to 690,600. V, J and CDR3 annotation of the TCR reads was carried out using the Decombinator software suite. For the PS versus PT1 abundance plots, all samples were subsampled to the same number of TCRs (28,000). TCRs were defined as expanded if absent before sensitization and observed at least eight times at the 2-week time point. TCRdb applied fastp at Q25 and MiXCR to the public reads, then kept only in-frame beta chains. Under each unique CDR3 protein, matching rows form one entry showing the most common genes and DNA. These V and J calls are TCRdb output, not the study's own analysis. This sample has 120,000 or so distinct CDR3 sequences in its table, and less than 10% of those were observed once. The ten largest make up over 1.1% of the sample.

Findings and caveats that apply to the study as a whole: The number of TCRs above 1 in 1000 frequency did not change with DPC sensitization; there was no evidence of global repertoire structure alterations. Repeated subsampling changed both the strength of the expansion versus patch-test correlation and the threshold at which that correlation became significant.

This clonotype was sampled from a human donor in good health. Some clones in this sample may be carry-over from other donors' samples. Donor details come from another sample of the same person, matched by shared clones. What was sequenced was whole blood.

Read as DNA, the sequence is TGCGCCAGCAGCTTAACCCCCGTGGGACAAGGATTTCAAGAGACCCAGTACTTC. Its amino acids are CASSLTPVGQGFQETQYF. The sequence links TRBV5-1 to TRBJ2-5; the D region possibly corresponds to TRBD1 (6 bases align). The CDR3 spans 18 residues, from the cysteine through the phenylalanine. Only the CDR3 portion is preserved as DNA: 54 bases, with reading frame beginning at the first base. V drops 2 bases and J drops 2 bases, leaving 22 bases in between. Looking up the germline V gene yields CDR1 SGHRS and CDR2 YFSETQ.